A single sample is the source of the 8 T cell receptor beta chains below, sequenced in a study of T-cell memory formation after mild COVID-19. In TCRdb, the 5' RACE reads were re-called with MiXCR into one record per CDR3 protein. The data hold hundreds of thousands of distinct CDR3 sequences, with around 20% observed a single time. Input material: PBMCs or a T cell subset sorted from them (not recorded which). The receptors stem from an adult woman who had mild COVID-19 (a few samples of this study predate the infection). Cell type and time point are not known.

The chain is built from TRBV6-2 or TRBV6-3 and TRBJ1-5; no clear D gene. In germline, CDR1 is MNHEY, CDR2 SVGEGT. Trimming shortened V by 4 bases and J by 0 bases, and 19 bases separated the two germline ends. The CDR3 contains 18 residues. The chain's CDR3 is CASSFSISLADSNQPQHF. The CDR3 DNA sequence: TGTGCCAGCAGTTTTTCAATATCTCTCGCAGATAGCAATCAGCCCCAGCATTTT.

The CDR3 loop reads CASSLAGGLGYEQYF. In DNA form, the CDR3 reads TGTGCCAGCAGCTTAGCCGGGGGCTTGGGGTACGAGCAGTACTTC. The chain links TRBV7-6 to TRBJ2-7; either TRBD1 or TRBD2 may supply D (6 bases each). Trimming pared 0 bases from V and 4 bases from J, leaving 13 bases between. The germline gives CDR1 SGHVS, CDR2 FNYEAQ. The CDR3 covers 15 residues.

This clonotype was detected ten times or more. The chain combines TRBV7-9 with TRBJ2-2; D call uncertain. Germline V gene lookup returns CDR1 SEHNR and CDR2 FQNEAQ (reference sequence). Trimming removed 2 bases from V and 5 bases from J, with 3 bases in between. This CDR3 region has 12 residues. CDR3 DNA: TGTGCCAGCAGCTTACAGACCGGGGAGCTGTTTTTT. Its translation: CASSLQTGELFF.

This sequence joins TRBV4-1 and TRBJ1-1; D is undetermined. The germline V gene has CDR1 MGHRA and CDR2 YSYEKL. The CDR3 is made up of 14 amino acids. V lost 4 bases, J lost 3 bases, and 12 bases lay in between. CDR3 amino acids: CASSLEARDTEAFF. CDR3 in DNA: TGCGCCAGCAGCCTCGAAGCGCGGGACACTGAAGCTTTCTTT.

V is TRBV12-3 or TRBV12-4 and J is TRBJ1-2, with a weak D call TRBD1 (5 bases). V lost 6 bases to trimming and J lost 2 bases, with 13 bases between them. The length of the CDR3 is 14 residues. CDR3 sequence (DNA): TGTGCCAGCAGGCCGGGACGTAGAAACTATGGCTACACCTTC. It is translated as CASRPGRRNYGYTF.

The chain couples TRBV7-9 to TRBJ2-4; D is perhaps TRBD1 or TRBD2 (5 bases each). Germline V lookup: CDR1 SEHNR, CDR2 FQNEAQ (reference sequence). The CDR3 is made up of 14 amino acids. The V end lost 4 bases, the J end lost 7 bases, and 14 bases lay between the germline ends. CDR3 in amino acids: CASSSTGTPNIQYF. DNA of the CDR3: TGTGCCAGCAGCTCGACCGGGACCCCCAACATTCAGTACTTC.

Ten or more counts support this clonotype. V gene TRBV5-6 combines with J gene TRBJ2-7; D call uncertain. Trimming stripped 0 bases from V and 2 bases from J, with 9 bases between. From germline, CDR1 is SGHDT and CDR2 YYEEEE. The CDR3 sequence is 14 residues long. For the CDR3, the DNA is TGTGCCAGCAGCTTGGGGAGACAAACCTACGAGCAGTACTTC. Protein sequence: CASSLGRQTYEQYF.

This sequence joins TRBV29-1 and TRBJ1-3, with D perhaps matching TRBD1 (5 bases). V lost 4 bases and J lost 0, with 10 bases in between. This CDR3 is 14 amino acids long. Germline values: CDR1 SQVTM, CDR2 ANQGSEA. The CDR3 DNA sequence: TGCAGCGTTGTAGTGGGGACCTCTGGAAACACCATATATTTT. Amino acid sequence: CSVVVGTSGNTIYF.